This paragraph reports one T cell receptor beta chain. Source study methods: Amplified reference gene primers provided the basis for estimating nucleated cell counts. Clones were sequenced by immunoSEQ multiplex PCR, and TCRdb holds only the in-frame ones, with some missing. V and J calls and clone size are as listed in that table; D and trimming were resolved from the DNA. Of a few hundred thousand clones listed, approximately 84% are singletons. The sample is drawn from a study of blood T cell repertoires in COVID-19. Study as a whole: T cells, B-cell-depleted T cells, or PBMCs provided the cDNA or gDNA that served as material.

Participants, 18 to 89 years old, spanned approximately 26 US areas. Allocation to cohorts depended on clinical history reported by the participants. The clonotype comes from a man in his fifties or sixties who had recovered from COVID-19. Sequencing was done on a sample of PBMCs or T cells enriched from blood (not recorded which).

The CDR3, as DNA: TGTGCCAGTAGTATAGGGCAGGGGGCGAGTGGAAACACCATATATTTT. Its protein is CASSIGQGASGNTIYF. The chain has TRBV19 and TRBJ1-3; 8 nucleotides match TRBD1. The CDR3 totals 16 residues. Germline CDR1 reads LNHDA; CDR2 reads SQIVND (reference sequence). V lost 1 base to trimming and J lost 3 bases; unmatched junction nucleotides: 5.